The source of this T cell receptor beta chain is a study of molecular identifiers for immune sequencing clone quantification (dated by TCRdb to between 2018 and 2020). In the study overall: For a replicate experiment, RNA from around 20,000 or 100,000 naive CD8 T cells was divided into five aliquots, and four of the five aliquots were sequenced. This methods study used CD8 T cells to benchmark TCR RNA copy counting and molecular-identifier clustering-based TCR repertoire sequencing (MIDCIRS).

The library came from PCR. Sequenced on a NextSeq 500. Bulk TCR libraries were made following a previously described method, with the TCR primers given in Table S5. The Qiagen AllPrep DNA/RNA kit was used to purify total RNA. Before analysis, reads from multiple sequencing runs of the same library were pooled. The published analysis was carried out like this. Reads were retained only if their TCR constant sequence matched exactly, and those retained reads were trimmed to 150 nt and grouped according to their 12-nt molecular barcodes. Within each barcode group, reads were sub-clustered at a 15% Levenshtein threshold, and quality-weighted consensus sequences were built per RNA molecule. Non-functional sequences were discarded, and so were lower-count sequences lying one edit away from another sequence. Barcode sub-clusters with fewer than 20% of the maximum read count were removed, based on fitting two negative binomial distributions. Using fastp trimming at Q25 and MiXCR clonotype assembly, TCRdb reanalyzed the public sequencing data and kept in-frame beta chains. Here each entry gathers all rows of one CDR3 protein and keeps the most common genes and DNA. The V and J calls follow TCRdb's processing rather than the paper's. Across this sample there are approximately 630,000 distinct CDR3 sequences, with 25% seen only once. The top ten constitute 0.78% of the sample.

What the research found in general, with its limitations: Spiked-in Jurkat TCR RNA (about ten copies' worth), which is not part of the donor repertoire, was contained in the naive libraries. Modeling gave around 2.7 recovered TCR RNA copies per cell versus around 9.9 by digital PCR, implying around 31% capture efficiency. When barcode sub-clustering was omitted, TCR diversity was inflated by chimeric consensus sequences, with chimeras reaching as high as 47%. Spiked-in Jurkat TCR RNA equivalent to a single cell was reported to be detectable even among fewer than 1.2 million naive CD8 T cells. Highly expanded clone sizes could be underestimated if identical TCR molecules share a barcode. In CMV-specific effector cells, over 99% of molecules were held by clones above 20 RNA copies, whereas under 1% of molecules were held by such clones in naive cells.

Libraries of naive CD8 T cells were built from anywhere between about 18,000 and 1,000,000 sorted cells, with 10%, 30% or 50% of the purified RNA used. Naive CD8 T cells were FACS-sorted as CD8+CD4-CCR7+CD45RA+ on a BD FACSAria II into RLT Plus buffer. Detection sensitivity was tested by spiking Jurkat RNA equal to roughly nine TCR copies' worth into samples containing roughly 17,000-1,100,000 naive CD8 T cells. CD8 T cells were enriched using RosetteSep CD8+ T Cell Enrichment Cocktail and Ficoll-Paque, and the enriched cells then underwent ACK red cell lysis. The trim is 5 bases for V and 2 bases for J, with a gap of 16 bases between the germline ends. The CDR3 covers 16 residues, taking in both the cysteine and the phenylalanine. Only the CDR3 region is kept as DNA, spanning 48 bases read in frame from base 1. The germline V gene (reference sequence) provides CDR1 SEHNR and CDR2 FQNEAQ. Note on this clonotype: No cognate antigen has been identified for it. Base qualities are missing; no much larger clone stands one base away.

Recombination connected TRBV7-9 to TRBJ1-5; TRBD1 could be the D gene, as 5 bases match. This TCR was recovered from a human donor in good health. Some libraries in this study had Jurkat cell RNA spiked in. Sequenced material: naive CD8+ T cells from blood, with Jurkat cell RNA spiked in. This sample's cell subset or site label indicates: FACS-sorted CD8+CD4-CCR7+CD45RA+ naive T cells. The nucleotide sequence reads TGTGCCAGCAGCCCGGGGGAGGGTATGGGCAATCAGCCCCAGCATTTT. It specifies CASSPGEGMGNQPQHF.